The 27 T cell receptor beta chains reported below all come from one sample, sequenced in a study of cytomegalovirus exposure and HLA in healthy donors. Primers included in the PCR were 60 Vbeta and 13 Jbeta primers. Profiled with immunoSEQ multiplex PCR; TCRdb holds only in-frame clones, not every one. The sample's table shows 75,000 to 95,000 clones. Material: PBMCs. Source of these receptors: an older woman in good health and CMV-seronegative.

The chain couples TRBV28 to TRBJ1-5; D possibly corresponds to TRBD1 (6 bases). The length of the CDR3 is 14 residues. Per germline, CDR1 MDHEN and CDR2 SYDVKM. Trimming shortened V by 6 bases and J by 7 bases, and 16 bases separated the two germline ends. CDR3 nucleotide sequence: TGTGCCAGCAGATCACAGGGCCGTAGCCAGCCCCAGCATTTT. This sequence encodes CASRSQGRSQPQHF.

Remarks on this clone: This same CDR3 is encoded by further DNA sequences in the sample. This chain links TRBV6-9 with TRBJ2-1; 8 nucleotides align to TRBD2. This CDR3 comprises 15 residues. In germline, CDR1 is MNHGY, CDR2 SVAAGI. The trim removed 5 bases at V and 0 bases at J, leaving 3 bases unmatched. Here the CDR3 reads CASSGTSRSYNEQFF. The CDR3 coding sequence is TGTGCCAGCAGTGGGACTAGTCGCTCCTACAATGAGCAGTTCTTC.

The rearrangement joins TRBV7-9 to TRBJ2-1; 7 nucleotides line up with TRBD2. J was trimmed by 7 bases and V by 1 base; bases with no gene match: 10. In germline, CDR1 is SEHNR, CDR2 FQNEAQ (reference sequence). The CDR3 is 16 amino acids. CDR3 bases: TGTGCCAGCAGCTTAGTGGCTAGCGGTGCACTTAATGAGCAGTTCTTC. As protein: CASSLVASGALNEQFF. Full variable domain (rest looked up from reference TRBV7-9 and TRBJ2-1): DTGVSQNPRHKITKRGQNVTFRCDPISEHNRLYWYRQTLGQGPEFLTYFQNEAQLEKSRLLSDRFSAERPKGSFSTLEIQRTEQGDSAMYLCASSLVASGALNEQFFGPGTRLTVL.

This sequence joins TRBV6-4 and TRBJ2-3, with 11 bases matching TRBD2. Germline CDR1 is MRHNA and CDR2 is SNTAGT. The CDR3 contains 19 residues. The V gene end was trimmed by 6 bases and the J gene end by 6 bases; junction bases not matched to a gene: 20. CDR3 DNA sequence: TGTGCCAGCAGGGTATTCCCCGGGACTAGCGGCCCCCCGGTGGATACGCAGTATTTT. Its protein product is CASRVFPGTSGPPVDTQYF.

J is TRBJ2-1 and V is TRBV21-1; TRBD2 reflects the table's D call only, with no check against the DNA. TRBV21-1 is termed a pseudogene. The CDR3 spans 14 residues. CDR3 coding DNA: TGTGCCAGGACTAGCAAGAGCTCCTACAATGAGCAGTTCTTC. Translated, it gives CARTSKSSYNEQFF.

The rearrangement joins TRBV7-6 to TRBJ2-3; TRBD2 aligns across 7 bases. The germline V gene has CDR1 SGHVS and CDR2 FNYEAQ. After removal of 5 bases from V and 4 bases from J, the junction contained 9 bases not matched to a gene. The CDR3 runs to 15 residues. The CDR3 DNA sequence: TGTGCCAGCAGCCCCGGGACTAACGTACCAGATACGCAGTATTTT. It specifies CASSPGTNVPDTQYF.

CDR3: CASSLLTLWGLLQPGELFF. CDR3 coding DNA: TGCGCCAGCAGCCTCCTAACGTTGTGGGGGCTCCTACAACCCGGGGAGCTGTTTTTT. The chain couples TRBV23-1 to TRBJ2-2; tentatively, D is TRBD1 (6 bases). TRBV23-1 is labeled an ORF, and its function is uncertain. Trimming took off 6 bases at V and 6 bases at J, with 29 bases between the two ends. The CDR3 has 19 residues.

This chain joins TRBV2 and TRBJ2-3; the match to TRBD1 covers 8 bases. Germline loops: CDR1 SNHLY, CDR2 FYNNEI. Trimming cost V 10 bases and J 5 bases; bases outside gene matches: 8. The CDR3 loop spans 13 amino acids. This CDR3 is CATRTGTRDTQYF. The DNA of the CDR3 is TGTGCCACCCGGACAGGGACACGAGATACGCAGTATTTT.

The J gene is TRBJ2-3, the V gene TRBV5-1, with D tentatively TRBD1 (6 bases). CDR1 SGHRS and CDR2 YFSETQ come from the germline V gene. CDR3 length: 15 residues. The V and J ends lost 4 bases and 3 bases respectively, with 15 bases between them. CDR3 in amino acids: CASSLEGVGTDTQYF. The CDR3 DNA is TGCGCCAGCAGCCTCGAGGGGGTAGGAACAGATACGCAGTATTTT.

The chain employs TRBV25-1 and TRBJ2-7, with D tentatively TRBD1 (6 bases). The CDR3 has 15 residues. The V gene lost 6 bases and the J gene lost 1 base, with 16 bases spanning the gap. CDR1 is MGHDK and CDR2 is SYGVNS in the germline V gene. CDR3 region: CASSGTGSRSYEQYF. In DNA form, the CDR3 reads TGTGCCAGCAGCGGAACAGGGTCCCGGTCCTACGAGCAGTACTTC.

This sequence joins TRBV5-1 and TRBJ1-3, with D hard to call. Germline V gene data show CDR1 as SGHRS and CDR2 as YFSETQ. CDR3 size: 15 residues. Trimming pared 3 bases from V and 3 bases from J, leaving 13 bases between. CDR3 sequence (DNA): TGCGCCAGCAGCTGGGGAGGCCGCGATGGAAACACCATATATTTT. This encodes CASSWGGRDGNTIYF.

The CDR3 DNA is TGCAGCGTTGCGGCTACTTGTCCTCTTGTTAGCTGTCCTCTTGCCTACGAGCAGTACTTC. It is translated as CSVAATCPLVSCPLAYEQYF. The rearrangement joins TRBV29-1 to TRBJ2-7; no clear D. From germline, CDR1 is SQVTM and CDR2 ANQGSEA. V was pared by 4 bases and J by 2 bases, with 33 bases between. CDR3 length equals 20 residues.

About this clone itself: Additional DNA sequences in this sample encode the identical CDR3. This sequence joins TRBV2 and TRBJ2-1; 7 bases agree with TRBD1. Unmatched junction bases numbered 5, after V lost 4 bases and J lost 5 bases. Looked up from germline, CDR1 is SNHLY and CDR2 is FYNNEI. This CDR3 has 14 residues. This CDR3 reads CASSGGQADNEQFF. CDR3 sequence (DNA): TGTGCCAGCAGTGGAGGACAGGCCGACAATGAGCAGTTCTTC.

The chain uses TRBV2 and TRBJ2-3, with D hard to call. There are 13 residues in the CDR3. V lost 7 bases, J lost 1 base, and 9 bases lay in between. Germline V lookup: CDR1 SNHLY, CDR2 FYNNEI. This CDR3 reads CASILVGTDTQYF. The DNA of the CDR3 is TGTGCCAGCATCCTAGTCGGCACAGATACGCAGTATTTT.

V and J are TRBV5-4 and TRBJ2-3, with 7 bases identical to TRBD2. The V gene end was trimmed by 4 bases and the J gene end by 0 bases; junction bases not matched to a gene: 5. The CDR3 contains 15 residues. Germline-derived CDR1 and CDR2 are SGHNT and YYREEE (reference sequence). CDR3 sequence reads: CASSASGPSTDTQYF. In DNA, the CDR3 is TGTGCCAGCAGCGCTAGCGGACCTAGCACAGATACGCAGTATTTT.

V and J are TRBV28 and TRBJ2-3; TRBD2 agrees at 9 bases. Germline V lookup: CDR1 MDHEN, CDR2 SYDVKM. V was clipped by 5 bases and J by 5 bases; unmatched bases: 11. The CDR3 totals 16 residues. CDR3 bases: TGTGCCAGCAGTCCCTCCGAGCGGGAGGCGGTAGATACGCAGTATTTT. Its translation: CASSPSEREAVDTQYF.

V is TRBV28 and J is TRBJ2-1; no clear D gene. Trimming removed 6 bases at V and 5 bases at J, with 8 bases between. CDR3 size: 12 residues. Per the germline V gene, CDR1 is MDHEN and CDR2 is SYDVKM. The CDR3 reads CASRAFDNEQFF. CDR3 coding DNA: TGTGCCAGCAGGGCCTTCGACAATGAGCAGTTCTTC. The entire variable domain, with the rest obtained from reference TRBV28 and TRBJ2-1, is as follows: DVKVTQSSRYLVKRTGEKVFLECVQDMDHENMFWYRQDPGLGLRLIYFSYDVKMKEKGDIPEGYSVSREKKERFSLILESASTNQTSMYLCASRAFDNEQFFGPGTRLTVL.

CDR3 bases: TGTGCCAGCAGCACCGACAGGGGCACAGATACGCAGTATTTT. It translates to CASSTDRGTDTQYF. The chain uses TRBV4-2 and TRBJ2-3; 7 nucleotides line up with TRBD1. V trimming: 5 bases; J trimming: 1 base; junction bases outside the gene matches: 3. The CDR3 contains 14 residues. The germline gives CDR1 LGHNA, CDR2 YNFKEQ.

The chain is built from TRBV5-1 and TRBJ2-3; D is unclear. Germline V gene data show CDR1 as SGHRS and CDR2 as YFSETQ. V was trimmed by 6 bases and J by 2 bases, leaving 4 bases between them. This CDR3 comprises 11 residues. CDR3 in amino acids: CASTNTDTQYF. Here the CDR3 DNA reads TGCGCCAGCACCAACACAGATACGCAGTATTTT. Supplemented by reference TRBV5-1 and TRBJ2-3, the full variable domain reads KAGVTQTPRYLIKTRGQQVTLSCSPISGHRSVSWYQQTPGQGLQFLFEYFSETQRNKGNFPGRFSGRQFSNSRSEMNVSTLELGDSALYLCASTNTDTQYFGPGTRLTVL.

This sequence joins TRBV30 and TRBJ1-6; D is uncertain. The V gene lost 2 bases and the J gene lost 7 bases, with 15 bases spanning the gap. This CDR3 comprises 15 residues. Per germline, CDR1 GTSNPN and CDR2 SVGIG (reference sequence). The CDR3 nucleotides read TGTGCCTGGAGTTCCGACGGTGGAGTCAATTCACCCCTCCACTTT. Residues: CAWSSDGGVNSPLHF.

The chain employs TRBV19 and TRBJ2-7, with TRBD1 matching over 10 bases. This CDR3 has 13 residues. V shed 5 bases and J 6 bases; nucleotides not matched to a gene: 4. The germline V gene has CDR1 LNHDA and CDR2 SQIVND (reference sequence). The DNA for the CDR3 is TGTGCCAGTAGTGGGACAGGGGTGGCCGAGCAGTACTTC. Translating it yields CASSGTGVAEQYF.

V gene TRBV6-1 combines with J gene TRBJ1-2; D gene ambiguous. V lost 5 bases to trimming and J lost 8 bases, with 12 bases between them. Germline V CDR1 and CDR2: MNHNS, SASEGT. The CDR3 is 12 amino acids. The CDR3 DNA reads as TGTGCCAGCAGTCCCCAGGCCGGCGGCTACACCTTC. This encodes CASSPQAGGYTF.

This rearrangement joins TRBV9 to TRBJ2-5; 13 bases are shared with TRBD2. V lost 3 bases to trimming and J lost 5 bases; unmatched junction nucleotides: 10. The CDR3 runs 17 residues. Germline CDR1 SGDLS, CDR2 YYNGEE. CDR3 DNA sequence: TGTGCCAGCAGCGCCAGCCCGGGACTAGCGGGATTGGAGACCCAGTACTTC. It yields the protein CASSASPGLAGLETQYF.

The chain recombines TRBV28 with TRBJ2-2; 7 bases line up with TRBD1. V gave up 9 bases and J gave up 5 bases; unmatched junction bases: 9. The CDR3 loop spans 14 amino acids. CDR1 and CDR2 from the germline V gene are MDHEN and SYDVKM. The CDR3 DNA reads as TGTGCCAGTATTAATCCAGGGGGAACCGGGGAGCTGTTTTTT. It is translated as CASINPGGTGELFF.

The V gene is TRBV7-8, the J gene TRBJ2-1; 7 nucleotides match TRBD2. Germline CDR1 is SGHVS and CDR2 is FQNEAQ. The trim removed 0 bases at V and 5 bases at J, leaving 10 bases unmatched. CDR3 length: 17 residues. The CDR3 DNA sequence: TGTGCCAGCAGCTTAGCTGCCTATGCGGGAGAACACAATGAGCAGTTCTTC. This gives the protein CASSLAAYAGEHNEQFF. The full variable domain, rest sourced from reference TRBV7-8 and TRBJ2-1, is GAGVSQSPRYKVAKRGQDVALRCDPISGHVSLFWYQQALGQGPEFLTYFQNEAQLDKSGLPSDRFFAERPEGSVSTLKIQRTQQEDSAVYLCASSLAAYAGEHNEQFFGPGTRLTVL.

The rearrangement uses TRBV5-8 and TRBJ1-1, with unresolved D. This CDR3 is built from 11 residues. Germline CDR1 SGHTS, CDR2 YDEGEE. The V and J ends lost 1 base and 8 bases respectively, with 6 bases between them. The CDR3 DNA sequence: TGTGCCAGCAGCTTGTTACGGGAAGCTTTCTTT. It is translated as CASSLLREAFF.

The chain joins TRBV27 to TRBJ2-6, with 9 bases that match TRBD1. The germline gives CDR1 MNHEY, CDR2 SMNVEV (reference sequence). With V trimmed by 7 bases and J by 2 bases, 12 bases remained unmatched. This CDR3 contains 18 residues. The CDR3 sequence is CASTIQGARITGANVLTF. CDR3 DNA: TGTGCCAGCACCATACAGGGGGCGCGAATAACTGGGGCCAACGTCCTGACTTTC. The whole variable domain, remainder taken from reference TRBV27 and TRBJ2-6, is EAQVTQNPRYLITVTGKKLTVTCSQNMNHEYMSWYRQDPGLGLRQIYYSMNVEVTDKGDVPEGYKVSRKEKRNFPLILESPSPNQTSLYFCASTIQGARITGANVLTFGAGSRLTVL.